Presented here are 7 T cell receptor beta chains from one specimen sequenced in a study of siplizumab effects on memory and regulatory T cells (dated 2019 in TCRdb). The method was the immunoSEQ multiplex PCR assay. TCRdb carries this immuneACCESS record with in-frame sequences only. Its versions omit some clonotypes, under half of them owing to an unresolved V gene in the studies checked, with the rest unexplained. In this sample the table shows 90,000 to 95,000 clones, over 85% of which occur a single time. Approximately 5.9% of the sample is taken by the ten largest. The sequenced material came from CD8+ T cells sorted from blood. These receptors originate from a human donor in good health.

This chain connects TRBV27 to TRBJ1-1; 9 bases are shared with TRBD1. The CDR3 is 13 amino acids. Per germline, CDR1 MNHEY and CDR2 SMNVEV (reference sequence). J lost 13 bases, V lost 6 bases, and 12 bases had no gene match. The CDR3 loop is CASSLSGTGFNFF. As DNA, the CDR3 is TGTGCCAGCAGCCTATCCGGGACAGGGTTTAATTTCTTT.

This chain links TRBV7-2 with TRBJ2-7; possible D gene TRBD2, 6 bases. CDR1 and CDR2 (germline): SGHTA, FQGNSA. The CDR3 extends over 14 amino acids. Trimming pared 5 bases from V and 2 bases from J, leaving 13 bases between. DNA of the CDR3: TGTGCCAGCAGCGACCCGGGACTTACCTACGAGCAGTACTTC. It codes for CASSDPGLTYEQYF.

CDR3 residues: CASSRTDSYEQYF. CDR3 DNA: TGTGCCAGCAGTCGGACGGACAGCTACGAGCAGTACTTC. The V and J genes are TRBV7-9 and TRBJ2-7; D is perhaps TRBD1 (6 bases). Germline CDR1 SEHNR, CDR2 FQNEAQ (reference sequence). V lost 6 bases to trimming and J lost 3 bases, with 12 bases between them. The CDR3 runs 13 residues.

The sample holds a few counts of this clone. The V gene is TRBV30, the J gene TRBJ1-1; no definite D call. The germline gives CDR1 GTSNPN, CDR2 SVGIG (reference sequence). This CDR3 is 16 amino acids long. V was trimmed by 3 bases and J by 0 bases, leaving 17 bases between them. The CDR3 protein is CAWSPRGLGMNTEAFF. Written as DNA, the CDR3 is TGTGCCTGGAGCCCACGAGGCCTGGGAATGAACACTGAAGCTTTCTTT.

The chain recombines TRBV10-3 with TRBJ2-1; D could derive from TRBD1 or TRBD2 (5 bases each). Trimming cost V 9 bases and J 8 bases, with 23 bases left between them. Per germline, CDR1 ENHRY and CDR2 SYGVKD. The CDR3 sequence is 15 residues long. CDR3 residues: CAIHAGGGVYDEQFF. Here the CDR3 DNA reads TGTGCCATACATGCTGGGGGTGGGGTATACGATGAGCAGTTCTTC.

The chain recombines TRBV7-9 with TRBJ2-5; D is unclear. The CDR3 has 13 amino acids. Germline CDR1 and CDR2: SEHNR and FQNEAQ (reference sequence). Trimming stripped 4 bases from V and 1 base from J, with 7 bases between. The chain's CDR3 is CASSSPSQETQYF. Here the CDR3 DNA reads TGTGCCAGCAGCTCCCCCTCCCAAGAGACCCAGTACTTC.

J is TRBJ1-1 and V is TRBV4-1; 9 positions agree with TRBD1. This CDR3 contains 13 residues. V lost 3 bases and J lost 8; bases outside the gene matches: 4. Per germline, CDR1 MGHRA and CDR2 YSYEKL. The CDR3 spells CASSQIQGAEAFF. The CDR3 coding sequence is TGCGCCAGCAGCCAGATACAGGGGGCGGAAGCTTTCTTT.